This T cell receptor beta chain is from a study of T cells in Graves' hyperthyroidism and ophthalmopathy (dated by TCRdb to the late 2010s). Study-wide context: Peripheral blood samples were taken at initial diagnosis, before any treatment was given. Prospective prediction of ophthalmopathy was tested in an independent validation cohort of fewer than 20 hyperthyroidism patients and 17 patients who later progressed to ophthalmopathy. The paper describes TCR Vbeta CDR3 sequencing of around 140 peripheral blood samples, made up of some 42 ophthalmopathy patients, 70 to 75 hyperthyroidism patients and roughly 17 progressor patients. The 100 discovery patients were divided at random into training and test sets in a 7:3 ratio. Once sampling was done, hyperthyroidism patients were given methimazole at a starting dose of 30 mg daily, whereas ophthalmopathy patients were given high-dose intravenous methylprednisolone. In several Graves' hyperthyroidism patients, the study also compared T-cell repertoires from thyroid tissue with T-cell repertoires from blood. TCR V-J signatures able to tell the groups apart were searched for in a discovery cohort of 90 to 100 patients, of whom 43 had Graves' ophthalmopathy and around 57 had stable Graves' hyperthyroidism.

The germline V and J ends show losses of 4 bases and 2 bases respectively, and no gene match explains 9 bases of the junction. Reading the germline V gene gives CDR1 LGHNA and CDR2 YNFKEQ. The CDR3 runs 17 residues from the cysteine to the phenylalanine. Only the CDR3 region is kept as DNA, spanning 51 bases read in frame from base 1. In the ophthalmopathy patients, disease was moderately to severely active, with a Clinical Activity Score of 3 or more, a NOSPECS grade of 4 or more, and a duration of less than 3 months. The study excluded patients with uncontrolled infections, other autoimmune diseases, pregnancy or lactation. Diagnoses relied on clinical symptoms, serum thyroxine and TRAb, thyroid ultrasound and orbital computed tomography. PBMCs were isolated from about 9.1 ml of fresh peripheral blood by Ficoll-Paque density gradient centrifugation. Trizol reagent was used to extract total RNA, and RNA quality was then checked on an Agilent 2100 Bioanalyzer.

The paper as a whole reports these results and caveats: Sample size was not statistically predetermined, and blinding of investigators to group allocation was not performed. Ophthalmopathy was separated from stable hyperthyroidism by a 13 V-J signature model, with around 90% sensitivity and around 81% specificity obtained in cross-validation and 80%/75% obtained in testing. Most expanded thyroid clonotypes (frequency above 0.001) were also found in blood, which suggests that blood repertoires may mirror thyroid immune responses. In validation, the model predicted progression to ophthalmopathy a median of roughly 6.5 months before onset, with about 64% sensitivity and about 72% specificity.

TCR beta CDR3 regions were amplified from RNA transcripts. A first-round RT-PCR of the TCR CDR3 used the HTBI primer set with the Qiagen OneStep RT-PCR kit. Libraries were constructed in a second round of multiplex PCR, after which size selection and purification were performed. Sequencing of the libraries was done on an Illumina HiSeq2000 using paired-end 100 bp reads. Concerning the study's data processing: SOAPnuke was used to process the raw data, throwing out any read that contained adapters or uncalled bases, had a mean Phred below 15, or lacked an exact constant-primer or identifier match. COPE v1.2.5 was used to merge high-quality paired reads, and clonotypes were defined as unique nucleotide sequences. Clonotypes were aligned to IMGT TRBV, TRBD and TRBJ reference segments using MiTCR v1.1. Only V-J combinations with frequency above 0.0001, covering 99.2% of repertoires, were analysed. A TCS score was defined as the ratio of F50 (clonal expansion) to E x V (chaos), with BLOSUM62-based TCRdist applied between CDR3 peptides within each V-J. Welch's t-statistics and random forest reduced several hundred V-J features to some 14, which were used in a naive Bayes classifier (R e1071). TCRdb applied fastp at Q25 and MiXCR to the public reads, then kept only in-frame beta chains. Rows with a matching CDR3 protein are joined into one entry that keeps the most common DNA and genes. These V and J calls rely on TCRdb rather than the paper's analysis. The sample table contains a few hundred thousand distinct CDR3 sequences; only one count was recorded for 15% to 20% of them. The biggest ten clones account for approximately 16% of the sample.

A few counts support this clonotype. Its antigen is not yet known. No quality values exist for individual bases; no much larger clone is one base distant. Here the chain combines TRBV4-2 and TRBJ1-4, with TRBD1 matching 8 junction bases. Sequencing input: blood. This TCR was sampled from a woman aged 18-35 years with Graves' ophthalmopathy. The nucleotide sequence reads as follows: TGTGCCAGCAGCCGAGGGAACAGGGGGACTACTAATGAAAAACTGTTTTTT. This yields the protein CASSRGNRGTTNEKLFF.